A single sample gave rise to the 32 T cell receptor beta chains below, sequenced in a study of cytomegalovirus exposure and HLA in healthy donors. Primers for the PCR totalled 60 Vbeta and 13 Jbeta. Profiling relied on immunoSEQ multiplex PCR, and the TCRdb table lists in-frame clones only, not all of them. There are approximately 170,000 clones in the sample; approximately 77% occur only once, and about 1.5% lies in the top ten. The specimen was PBMCs. The receptors come from a male donor in good health and CMV-seronegative.

J is TRBJ1-2 and V is TRBV7-2; D might be TRBD1 (5 bases). CDR1 is SGHTA, CDR2 FQGNSA, per germline. The CDR3 is made up of 15 amino acids. V was shortened by 5 bases and J by 4 bases, with 17 bases between the two germline ends. CDR3 residues: CASSGGFGQVYGYTF. Here the CDR3 DNA reads TGTGCCAGCAGCGGGGGGTTCGGACAAGTCTATGGCTACACCTTC.

The rearrangement links TRBV28 to TRBJ1-2; D possibly corresponds to TRBD1 (5 bases). V lost 4 bases and J lost 3, with 15 bases in between. This CDR3 contains 15 residues. Looked up from germline, CDR1 is MDHEN and CDR2 is SYDVKM. The CDR3 DNA is TGTGCCAGCAGTTCCGACAGTGGCTCCGACTATGGCTACACCTTC. Its translation is CASSSDSGSDYGYTF.

This clone was observed a single time. The V and J genes are TRBV7-2 and TRBJ1-1; D might be TRBD1 (6 bases). There are 15 residues in the CDR3. Per germline, CDR1 SGHTA and CDR2 FQGNSA. The V gene lost 5 bases and the J gene lost 7 bases, with 20 bases spanning the gap. The CDR3 DNA follows: TGTGCCAGCAGCGCCCACAGGGAAGACGACCTTGAAGCTTTCTTT. It codes for CASSAHREDDLEAFF.

The V and J genes are TRBV27 and TRBJ1-4; D is undetermined. V was pared by 4 bases and J by 0 bases, with 9 bases between. The germline gives CDR1 MNHEY, CDR2 SMNVEV (reference sequence). CDR3 size: 15 residues. CDR3 sequence reads: CASSSGSATNEKLFF. The CDR3 DNA reads TGTGCCAGCAGTTCTGGGAGTGCAACTAATGAAAAACTGTTTTTT. The variable domain in full, with the rest retrieved from reference TRBV27 and TRBJ1-4, is EAQVTQNPRYLITVTGKKLTVTCSQNMNHEYMSWYRQDPGLGLRQIYYSMNVEVTDKGDVPEGYKVSRKEKRNFPLILESPSPNQTSLYFCASSSGSATNEKLFFGSGTQLSVL.

The chain carries TRBV27 and TRBJ1-1; D ambiguous. Germline V CDR1 and CDR2: MNHEY, SMNVEV (reference sequence). V was trimmed by 7 bases and J by 10 bases, leaving 16 bases between them. The CDR3 sequence is 12 residues long. CDR3 region: CASTSARGGAFF. CDR3 sequence (DNA): TGTGCCAGCACCTCAGCACGGGGTGGAGCTTTCTTT.

There are a few counts of this clone. CDR3: CASSVVGAFSYNEQFF. Here the CDR3 DNA reads TGTGCCAGCAGCGTAGTAGGGGCGTTCTCCTACAATGAGCAGTTCTTC. The chain uses TRBV9 and TRBJ2-1; maybe TRBD1 (5 bases). Per the germline V gene, CDR1 is SGDLS and CDR2 is YYNGEE. CDR3 size: 16 residues. Trimming took 0 bases from V and 0 from J, leaving 10 bases between them.

This clone turned up a few times. V usage is TRBV10-3 and J usage is TRBJ1-6; 8 bases are a match to TRBD1. This CDR3 region has 16 residues. V trimming: 2 bases; J trimming: 14 bases; junction bases outside the gene matches: 14. Germline loops: CDR1 ENHRY, CDR2 SYGVKD. The CDR3 protein is CAISETARTGLESLHF. The CDR3 DNA reads TGTGCCATCAGTGAGACTGCGCGGACAGGGCTTGAATCCCTCCACTTT.

In this sample, this clone turned up a few times. The rearrangement joins TRBV2 to TRBJ1-5, with D tentatively TRBD1 (5 bases). Looked up from germline, CDR1 is SNHLY and CDR2 is FYNNEI. The germline V and J ends were trimmed by 3 bases and 3 bases, with 15 bases remaining between them. The CDR3 spans 16 residues. This CDR3 is CASSDRSGVANQPQHF. The CDR3 DNA is TGTGCCAGCAGTGACCGGTCGGGGGTTGCCAATCAGCCCCAGCATTTT.

The V and J genes are TRBV7-9 and TRBJ2-1; 8 positions match TRBD2. This CDR3 spans 17 amino acids. From germline, CDR1 is SEHNR and CDR2 FQNEAQ (reference sequence). V trimming: 4 bases; J trimming: 7 bases; junction bases outside the gene matches: 15. CDR3 loop: CASSSPRVIAGKNEQFF. CDR3 in DNA: TGTGCCAGCAGCTCCCCCCGGGTGATAGCGGGAAAGAATGAGCAGTTCTTC. Complete variable domain (other parts from reference TRBV7-9 and TRBJ2-1): DTGVSQNPRHKITKRGQNVTFRCDPISEHNRLYWYRQTLGQGPEFLTYFQNEAQLEKSRLLSDRFSAERPKGSFSTLEIQRTEQGDSAMYLCASSSPRVIAGKNEQFFGPGTRLTVL.

This clone was seen once. The chain carries TRBV6-5 and TRBJ1-6, with TRBD1 matching 10 bases. CDR1 is MNHEY, CDR2 SVGAGI, per germline. The CDR3 is made up of 16 amino acids. V lost 2 bases, J lost 7 bases, and 5 bases stayed unmatched. CDR3 residues: CASSYRGTGDNSPLHF. In nucleotides, the CDR3 is TGTGCCAGCAGTTACCGCGGGACAGGGGACAATTCACCCCTCCACTTT.

The CDR3 DNA reads as TGTGCCACCAGCAGAGCCGGGGACTCCTACGAGCAGTACTTC. As protein: CATSRAGDSYEQYF. V gene TRBV15 combines with J gene TRBJ2-7; D may be TRBD2 (5 bases). The V gene lost 1 base and the J gene lost 0 bases, with 7 bases spanning the gap. The germline V gene has CDR1 LNHNV and CDR2 YYDKDF (reference sequence). The CDR3 consists of 14 residues.

V gene TRBV18 combines with J gene TRBJ2-1, with 8 nucleotides matching TRBD2. Germline loops: CDR1 KGHSH, CDR2 LQKENI. The CDR3 length is 15 residues. The ends lost 3 bases at V and 3 bases at J; junction bases unmatched: 4. The CDR3 sequence: CASSPLLADYNEQFF. The DNA of the CDR3 is TGTGCCAGCTCACCTTTACTAGCGGACTACAATGAGCAGTTCTTC. The complete variable domain, with remaining parts taken from reference TRBV18 and TRBJ2-1, reads NAGVMQNPRHLVRRRGQEARLRCSPMKGHSHVYWYRQLPEEGLKFMVYLQKENIIDESGMPKERFSAEFPKEGPSILRIQQVVRGDSAAYFCASSPLLADYNEQFFGPGTRLTVL.

This rearrangement joins TRBV7-3 to TRBJ2-2; 7 bases are shared with TRBD1. The CDR3 runs to 18 residues. With 1 base clipped from V and 5 bases from J, the junction kept 13 bases outside the gene matches. Germline V lookup: CDR1 SGHTA, CDR2 FQGTGA. The CDR3 reads CASSLIGLGDRATGELFF. The CDR3 DNA follows: TGTGCCAGCAGCTTAATAGGGTTGGGCGACAGGGCAACCGGGGAGCTGTTTTTT.

The V gene is TRBV7-8, the J gene TRBJ1-5; 9 bases fit TRBD1. Germline lookup yields CDR1 SGHVS and CDR2 FQNEAQ. CDR3 length: 14 amino acids. Germline trimming cut 5 bases from V and 7 bases from J; bases unmatched to any gene: 6. In DNA, the CDR3 is TGTGCCAGCAGCGCGACAGGGGGTGGCCAGCCCCAGCATTTT. This sequence encodes CASSATGGGQPQHF.

The chain employs TRBV19 and TRBJ1-2, with 7 bases lining up with TRBD1. Germline CDR1 LNHDA, CDR2 SQIVND (reference sequence). The CDR3 is made up of 14 amino acids. V lost 5 bases, J lost 4 bases, and 7 bases stayed unmatched. CDR3 nucleotides: TGTGCCAGTAGTCTTCCAGGGGGGCTCTATGGCTACACCTTC. This translates into CASSLPGGLYGYTF.

This clone was detected a few times. The chain uses TRBV27 and TRBJ2-7, with 8 positions matching TRBD2. The J segment lost 4 bases and the V segment lost 5 bases, leaving 7 bases of the junction unmatched. CDR1 is MNHEY and CDR2 is SMNVEV in the germline V gene (reference sequence). This CDR3 has 14 amino acids. CDR3 nucleotide sequence: TGTGCCAGCAGTCAAAAGCGGGAGTTGTACGAGCAGTACTTC. It specifies CASSQKRELYEQYF.

The chain recombines TRBV5-4 with TRBJ1-2; D not resolved. This CDR3 is built from 13 residues. V dropped 4 bases and J dropped 7 bases, with 14 bases sitting between them. Germline V gene sequence: CDR1 SGHNT, CDR2 YYREEE (reference sequence). CDR3 region: CASSETAGGGYTF. DNA of the CDR3: TGTGCCAGCAGCGAAACAGCGGGCGGTGGCTACACCTTC. Filled out from reference TRBV5-4 and TRBJ1-2, the complete variable domain reads ETGVTQSPTHLIKTRGQQVTLRCSSQSGHNTVSWYQQALGQGPQFIFQYYREEENGRGNFPPRFSGLQFPNYSSELNVNALELDDSALYLCASSETAGGGYTFGSGTRLTVV.

The chain is built from TRBV6-6 and TRBJ2-5, with D possibly matching TRBD2 (7 bases). Germline CDR1 reads MNHNY; CDR2 reads SVGAGI (reference sequence). V shed 3 bases and J shed 5 bases, with 16 bases lying between them. This CDR3 region has 15 residues. Here the CDR3 reads CASSYTGGLVETQYF. CDR3 nucleotide sequence: TGTGCCAGCAGTTATACGGGGGGCCTTGTGGAGACCCAGTACTTC.

This rearrangement joins TRBV11-2 to TRBJ2-7, with 7 bases that match TRBD1. The germline gives CDR1 SGHAT, CDR2 FQNNGV. The J segment lost 2 bases and the V segment lost 1 base, leaving 5 bases of the junction unmatched. This CDR3 has 15 residues. The CDR3 nucleotides read TGTGCCAGCAGCTTAGCGGGGACAGCGGCCTACGAGCAGTACTTC. Its translation: CASSLAGTAAYEQYF.

The chain carries TRBV19 and TRBJ1-4; no clear D. V was clipped by 10 bases and J by 3 bases, with 6 bases between them. Germline CDR1 LNHDA, CDR2 SQIVND (reference sequence). The CDR3 runs to 11 residues. The CDR3 DNA follows: TGTGCCACCCGAGCTAATGAAAAACTGTTTTTT. Residues: CATRANEKLFF.

CDR3 region: CAISETAGLAKNIQYF. In nucleotides, the CDR3 is TGTGCCATCAGTGAGACGGCAGGTCTAGCCAAAAACATTCAGTACTTC. The rearrangement joins TRBV10-3 to TRBJ2-4; D is unresolved. CDR1 is ENHRY, CDR2 SYGVKD, per germline. Trimming removed 2 bases from V and 0 bases from J, with 11 bases in between. This CDR3 comprises 16 residues.

This chain joins TRBV7-9 and TRBJ2-7, with D perhaps matching TRBD1 (6 bases). The ends were cut back, 10 bases at V and 2 bases at J, with 18 bases in the middle. From germline, CDR1 is SEHNR and CDR2 FQNEAQ (reference sequence). There are 14 residues in the CDR3. The CDR3 loop reads CATKMTGPTYEQYF. CDR3 nucleotide sequence: TGTGCCACCAAAATGACAGGTCCCACCTACGAGCAGTACTTC.

The chain combines TRBV6-5 with TRBJ2-2; no clear D gene. This CDR3 has 13 residues. CDR1 MNHEY and CDR2 SVGAGI come from the germline V gene. V gave up 2 bases and J gave up 6 bases, with 7 bases separating them. The CDR3 loop is CASSYEGAGELFF. The CDR3 bases are TGTGCCAGCAGTTACGAAGGAGCCGGGGAGCTGTTTTTT.

This chain uses TRBV12-1 with TRBJ2-1; no DNA check was done on the table's D call, TRBD2. TRBV12-1 is tagged as a pseudogene. This CDR3 has 16 residues. Here the CDR3 DNA reads TGTGCCAGCAGCCCCGTCGGGCTGGCGGGCCCTAATGAGCAGTTCTTC. Amino acids: CASSPVGLAGPNEQFF.

This sequence joins TRBV27 and TRBJ1-5; 7 nucleotides align to TRBD1. Germline CDR1 and CDR2: MNHEY and SMNVEV (reference sequence). This CDR3 is 15 amino acids long. The V and J ends lost 3 bases and 2 bases, in that order; junction bases with no gene match: 4. CDR3 nucleotides: TGTGCCAGCAGTTTCCCCACAGGGGGCAATCAGCCCCAGCATTTT. Translation gives CASSFPTGGNQPQHF.

This rearrangement joins TRBV7-9 to TRBJ2-1; TRBD2 matches 8 bases. Germline assignment: CDR1 SEHNR and CDR2 FQNEAQ (reference sequence). The CDR3 loop spans 14 amino acids. V gave up 0 bases and J gave up 7 bases; unmatched junction bases: 2. Here the CDR3 reads CASSLASGVNEQFF. CDR3 nucleotides: TGTGCCAGCAGCTTAGCTAGCGGGGTGAATGAGCAGTTCTTC.

The rearrangement uses TRBV14 and TRBJ2-1, with D tentatively TRBD1 (6 bases). In germline, CDR1 is SGHDN, CDR2 FVKESK. The ends were cut back, 8 bases at V and 6 bases at J, with 23 bases in the middle. This CDR3 has 16 amino acids. In DNA form, the CDR3 reads TGTGCCAGCCACGAACAAAATATTTGGGACATCAATGAGCAGTTCTTC. Translation gives CASHEQNIWDINEQFF.

The V and J genes are TRBV10-3 and TRBJ1-1; tentative D call: TRBD1 (6 bases). Germline lookup yields CDR1 ENHRY and CDR2 SYGVKD. The CDR3 consists of 17 residues. V was pared by 6 bases and J by 0 bases, with 20 bases between. The CDR3 reads CAISQGLGATMNTEAFF. In nucleotides, the CDR3 is TGTGCCATCAGCCAGGGGCTCGGGGCAACAATGAACACTGAAGCTTTCTTT.

The CDR3 protein is CASSYRTSGRQETQYF. The CDR3, as DNA: TGTGCCAGCAGTTACCGTACTAGCGGGCGCCAAGAGACCCAGTACTTC. This chain joins TRBV6-5 and TRBJ2-5; 9 bases fit TRBD2. The trim removed 2 bases at V and 1 base at J, leaving 5 bases unmatched. The CDR3 runs to 16 residues. Germline V CDR1 and CDR2: MNHEY, SVGAGI.

The rearrangement joins TRBV9 to TRBJ1-1; D unclear. This CDR3 contains 16 residues. Trimming shortened V by 3 bases and J by 1 base, and 16 bases separated the two germline ends. Germline CDR1 is SGDLS and CDR2 is YYNGEE. The CDR3 DNA sequence: TGTGCCAGCAGCGAGGTCGGAGGGTTTTCGAACACTGAAGCTTTCTTT. It specifies CASSEVGGFSNTEAFF.

The V call is TRBV6-1, the J call TRBJ2-7; a possible D gene is TRBD2 (6 bases). Germline assignment: CDR1 MNHNS and CDR2 SASEGT. V was pared by 5 bases and J by 2 bases, with 10 bases between. The CDR3 has 13 residues. The CDR3 protein is CASSRGGTYEQYF. The CDR3 coding sequence is TGTGCCAGCAGTCGCGGCGGGACCTACGAGCAGTACTTC.

For the CDR3, the DNA is TGTGCCAGTAGCCCCGGGAGGGGCAATCAGCCCCAGCATTTT. Translated: CASSPGRGNQPQHF. J is TRBJ1-5 and V is TRBV7-9; no firm D call. V was cut by 9 bases and J by 2 bases, with 14 bases left in between. Germline V lookup: CDR1 SEHNR, CDR2 FQNEAQ (reference sequence). The length of the CDR3 is 14 residues. Full variable domain (missing parts from reference TRBV7-9 and TRBJ1-5): DTGVSQNPRHKITKRGQNVTFRCDPISEHNRLYWYRQTLGQGPEFLTYFQNEAQLEKSRLLSDRFSAERPKGSFSTLEIQRTEQGDSAMYLCASSPGRGNQPQHFGDGTRLSIL.